The 30 T cell receptor beta chains below all came from one sample that was sequenced in a study of blood T cells in healthy people across ages. Sample-barcoded 5' priming and a J-beta primer mix drove a second PCR of about 6 to 12 cycles. TCRdb fed the 5' RACE reads into MiXCR, producing one record per CDR3 protein. Among about 640,000 distinct CDR3 sequences listed, under 30% were seen once. The specimen sequenced was blood. These receptor sequences come from a woman older than 75 in good health.

In its sample, this clonotype was seen a few times. V gene TRBV7-2 combines with J gene TRBJ2-5, with no clear D. The CDR3 length is 12 residues. The V end lost 1 base, the J end lost 5 bases, and 5 bases lay between the germline ends. Looked up from germline, CDR1 is SGHTA and CDR2 is FQGNSA. The CDR3 is CASSLGCETQYF. CDR3 bases: TGTGCCAGCAGCTTAGGTTGCGAGACCCAGTACTTC. Combining the CDR3 with reference TRBV7-2 and TRBJ2-5 gives the whole variable domain GAGVSQSPSNKVTEKGKDVELRCDPISGHTALYWYRQSLGQGLEFLIYFQGNSAPDKSGLPSDRFSAERTGGSVSTLTIQRTQQEDSAVYLCASSLGCETQYFGPGTRLLVL.

Concerning this clonotype itself: A much bigger clone sits one base away, suggesting this may be a read error. The CDR3 end shows no conserved phenylalanine or tryptophan, and so a read error is likely. The chain uses TRBV2 and TRBJ2-7; 7 nucleotides match TRBD1. The DNA end favors TRBJ2-5, so the J call may be wrong. Germline CDR1 is SNHLY and CDR2 is FYNNEI. The CDR3 covers 14 residues. The CDR3 loop reads CASSPGTVQETQYC. The CDR3 DNA follows: TGTGCCAGCAGTCCCGGGACAGTCCAAGAGACCCAGTACTGC.

The V gene is TRBV11-3, the J gene TRBJ2-1; TRBD2 matches at 9 bases. CDR1 and CDR2 from the germline V gene are SGHNT and YENEEA. The CDR3 extends over 16 amino acids. The V gene end was trimmed by 1 base and the J gene end by 7 bases; junction bases not matched to a gene: 8. The CDR3 sequence is CASSLGGGGAGNEQFF. Written as DNA, the CDR3 is TGTGCCAGCAGCTTAGGAGGCGGGGGGGCGGGGAATGAGCAGTTCTTC. The whole variable domain, remainder taken from reference TRBV11-3 and TRBJ2-1, is EAGVVQSPRYKIIEKKQPVAFWCNPISGHNTLYWYLQNLGQGPELLIRYENEEAVDDSQLPKDRFSAERLKGVDSTLKIQPAELGDSAVYLCASSLGGGGAGNEQFFGPGTRLTVL.

This clonotype was counted ten times or more. CDR3 DNA sequence: TGTGCCAGCAGCTTAACCGGGCAGGGGAGCTCTGGGGCCAACGTCCTGACTTTC. It encodes CASSLTGQGSSGANVLTF. The V gene is TRBV7-3, the J gene TRBJ2-6, with D perhaps matching TRBD1 (6 bases). The CDR3 covers 18 residues. The germline V and J ends were trimmed by 0 bases and 0 bases, with 12 bases remaining between them. Germline CDR1 is SGHTA and CDR2 is FQGTGA.

This clonotype showed up many times. The rearrangement links TRBV12-3 or TRBV12-4 to TRBJ2-7, with TRBD2 matching 10 bases. V lost 3 bases and J lost 0; bases outside the gene matches: 5. The length of the CDR3 is 16 residues. The CDR3 here is CASSFGSGGASYEQYF. Written as DNA, the CDR3 is TGTGCCAGCAGTTTTGGGAGCGGGGGGGCCTCCTACGAGCAGTACTTC.

About this clonotype: A clone one base away is much larger, so this may be a read error. This chain links TRBV6-1 with TRBJ2-1; TRBD1 aligns across 8 bases. V lost 4 bases and J lost 10; bases outside the gene matches: 9. In germline, CDR1 is MNHNS, CDR2 SASEGT. The CDR3 has 14 residues. This CDR3 is CASSAGQGRTEQFF. The CDR3 DNA sequence: TGTGCCAGCAGTGCAGGACAGGGCAGGACCGAGCAGTTCTTC.

The rearrangement uses TRBV12-3 or TRBV12-4 and TRBJ2-1; 13 nucleotides agree with TRBD2. The V gene end was trimmed by 1 base and the J gene end by 8 bases; junction bases not matched to a gene: 8. The CDR3 totals 17 residues. In DNA form, the CDR3 reads TGTGCCAGCAGTTTAGACCTGGCACTAGCGGGAGGGGATGAGCAGTTCTTC. Translated: CASSLDLALAGGDEQFF.

Concerning this clonotype: This may be a read error, as it is one base from a much larger clone. The chain has TRBV2 and TRBJ1-5; 7 bases agree with TRBD1. V shed 6 bases and J 0 bases; nucleotides not matched to a gene: 14. CDR1 is SNHLY, CDR2 FYNNEI, per germline. The CDR3 consists of 18 residues. The CDR3, as DNA: TGTGCCAGCAGGGCCACAGGGGACGCGCCCTATAGCAATCAGCCCCAGCATTTT. Amino acids: CASRATGDAPYSNQPQHF.

The sample holds many counts of this clonotype. The CDR3 coding sequence is TGCGCCAGCAGCTTGACAGGGATCCCTAGCACAGATACGCAGTATTTT. Residues: CASSLTGIPSTDTQYF. The chain joins TRBV5-1 to TRBJ2-3, with TRBD1 as a possible D gene (6 bases). V lost 1 base and J lost 0, with 12 bases in between. In germline, CDR1 is SGHRS, CDR2 YFSETQ. The CDR3 runs to 16 residues.

This clonotype was counted a single time. One end of the junction varies from germline; a read error may be responsible. The V and J genes are TRBV9 and TRBJ2-7; a possible D gene is TRBD2 (5 bases). CDR1 and CDR2 from the germline V gene are SGDLS and YYNGEE. CDR3 length: 16 residues. CDR3 amino acids: CAGSVGIGLSSDEQYF. CDR3 DNA: TGTGCCGGCAGCGTAGGAATCGGACTTAGCTCGGACGAGCAGTACTTC. The entire variable domain, with the rest obtained from reference TRBV9 and TRBJ2-7, is as follows: DSGVTQTPKHLITATGQRVTLRCSPRSGDLSVYWYQQSLDQGLQFLIQYYNGEERAKGNILERFSAQQFPDLHSELNLSSLELGDSALYFCAGSVGIGLSSDEQYFGPGTRLTVT.

V gene TRBV5-1 combines with J gene TRBJ1-3; D remains unclear. The CDR3 covers 16 residues. Trimming left V 0 bases short and J 0 bases short, with 10 bases between. Germline-derived CDR1 and CDR2 are SGHRS and YFSETQ. The CDR3 loop is CASSLGSEVSGNTIYF. CDR3 sequence (DNA): TGCGCCAGCAGCTTGGGGAGCGAGGTCTCTGGAAACACCATATATTTT.

Ten or more counts support this clonotype. The chain has TRBV9 and TRBJ2-3; possibly TRBD2 for D (6 bases). Germline loops: CDR1 SGDLS, CDR2 YYNGEE. CDR3 length equals 15 residues. Trimming pared 4 bases from V and 1 base from J, leaving 13 bases between. The CDR3 DNA reads as TGTGCCAGCAGCATGTTAGCGGAGGGCACAGATACGCAGTATTTT. Amino acid sequence: CASSMLAEGTDTQYF. The variable domain in full, with the rest retrieved from reference TRBV9 and TRBJ2-3, is DSGVTQTPKHLITATGQRVTLRCSPRSGDLSVYWYQQSLDQGLQFLIQYYNGEERAKGNILERFSAQQFPDLHSELNLSSLELGDSALYFCASSMLAEGTDTQYFGPGTRLTVL.

This clonotype was seen ten or more times. The gene calls are TRBV5-6 and TRBJ2-1, with D unresolved. The length of the CDR3 is 13 residues. Germline CDR1 is SGHDT and CDR2 is YYEEEE. The ends were cut back, 1 base at V and 3 bases at J, with 5 bases in the middle. The CDR3 DNA follows: TGTGCCAGCAGCTTGACCCACTACAATGAGCAGTTCTTC. Amino acids: CASSLTHYNEQFF.

This clonotype was detected a few times. A much larger clone sits a single nucleotide away, making a read error possible. The V and J genes are TRBV29-1 and TRBJ2-1; 7 bases agree with TRBD2. The J call may be wrong; the DNA end is better matched by TRBJ2-7. The length of the CDR3 is 14 residues. Germline V gene data show CDR1 as SQVTM and CDR2 as ANQGSEA. CDR3 in amino acids: CSVVAGDPYNEQYF. For the CDR3, the DNA is TGCAGCGTTGTGGCGGGGGACCCCTACAATGAGCAGTACTTC.

The CDR3 region is CASSLVGGPSYEQYF. Here the CDR3 DNA reads TGTGCCAGCAGCTTAGTAGGGGGGCCCTCCTACGAGCAGTACTTC. V usage is TRBV7-8 and J usage is TRBJ2-7; D may match TRBD1 or TRBD2 (6 bases each). Germline V gives CDR1 SGHVS, CDR2 FQNEAQ. Trimming left V 1 base short and J 0 bases short, with 10 bases between. The CDR3 loop spans 15 amino acids.

This clonotype has at least ten counts. This chain joins TRBV7-6 and TRBJ1-4; D is uncertain. Germline lookup yields CDR1 SGHVS and CDR2 FNYEAQ. This CDR3 has 14 residues. The V and J ends lost 1 base and 7 bases respectively, with 10 bases between them. Here the CDR3 reads CASSLGQVAEKLFF. CDR3 sequence (DNA): TGTGCCAGCAGCTTAGGGCAGGTGGCTGAAAAACTGTTTTTT.

This chain links TRBV7-8 with TRBJ1-6, with TRBD1 matching over 7 bases. This CDR3 is built from 18 residues. V shed 0 bases and J 0 bases; nucleotides not matched to a gene: 5. CDR1 is SGHVS, CDR2 FQNEAQ, per germline. This CDR3 is CASSLAGRGSSYNSPLHF. The CDR3 DNA sequence: TGTGCCAGCAGCTTAGCTGGCAGGGGGAGCTCCTATAATTCACCCCTCCACTTT. The full variable domain, rest sourced from reference TRBV7-8 and TRBJ1-6, is GAGVSQSPRYKVAKRGQDVALRCDPISGHVSLFWYQQALGQGPEFLTYFQNEAQLDKSGLPSDRFFAERPEGSVSTLKIQRTQQEDSAVYLCASSLAGRGSSYNSPLHFGNGTRLTVT.

This clonotype was seen repeatedly, ten times or more. The chain joins TRBV20-1 to TRBJ2-1; 11 bases match TRBD2. CDR3 length: 19 residues. The V and J ends lost 0 bases and 4 bases, in that order; junction bases with no gene match: 14. Germline lookup yields CDR1 DFQATT and CDR2 SNEGSKA (reference sequence). In nucleotides, the CDR3 is TGCAGTGCTAGAGATAAAGGGCTAGCGGGGGGACGAACATACAATGAGCAGTTCTTC. It specifies CSARDKGLAGGRTYNEQFF.

This clonotype was counted a few times. The chain combines TRBV5-1 with TRBJ2-5, with TRBD1 as a possible D gene (6 bases). This CDR3 region has 15 residues. The germline CDR1 and CDR2 sequences are SGHRS and YFSETQ. V gave up 9 bases and J gave up 7 bases, with 25 bases separating them. The CDR3 coding sequence is TGCGCCACCGCAAGAATGGGACACAATAGTGGGACCCAGTACTTC. Translated, it gives CATARMGHNSGTQYF.

This chain joins TRBV20-1 and TRBJ1-5, with D possibly matching TRBD1 (5 bases). The CDR3 has 15 amino acids. The germline V gene has CDR1 DFQATT and CDR2 SNEGSKA (reference sequence). Trimming stripped 5 bases from V and 2 bases from J, with 16 bases between. The CDR3 reads CSAALGQGGNQPQHF. The CDR3 DNA reads TGCAGTGCTGCCCTGGGGCAGGGTGGCAATCAGCCCCAGCATTTT.

V usage is TRBV28 and J usage is TRBJ1-2; the D is unclear. Per the germline V gene, CDR1 is MDHEN and CDR2 is SYDVKM. CDR3 size: 14 residues. V was pared by 6 bases and J by 1 base, with 12 bases between. This CDR3 is CASRRTGFNYGYTF. The CDR3 DNA follows: TGTGCCAGCAGGAGAACTGGTTTTAACTATGGCTACACCTTC.

This clonotype is a singleton in its sample. V usage is TRBV6-2 or TRBV6-3 and J usage is TRBJ1-2, with D hard to call. Germline V gene lookup returns CDR1 MNHEY and CDR2 SVGEGT. Between the trimmed V and J ends, which lost 8 bases and 4 bases, there was a span of 14 bases. The CDR3 contains 13 residues. The CDR3 spells CASAVAEVYGYTF. CDR3 nucleotide sequence: TGTGCCAGCGCCGTGGCGGAGGTCTATGGCTACACCTTC.

The V gene is TRBV24-1, the J gene TRBJ2-2; the D gene is possibly TRBD2 (6 bases). With 4 bases removed from V and 3 bases from J, the gap between germline ends came to 17 bases. The CDR3 spans 17 residues. Per germline, CDR1 KGHDR and CDR2 SFDVKD. The CDR3 spells CATSESLGPGDTGELFF. The DNA of the CDR3 is TGTGCCACCAGTGAAAGCTTAGGGCCGGGGGACACCGGGGAGCTGTTTTTT.

This clonotype was counted only a few times. The chain combines TRBV4-3 with TRBJ2-2, with D tentatively TRBD1 or TRBD2 (5 bases each). V gave up 0 bases and J gave up 3 bases, with 8 bases separating them. The CDR3 covers 15 residues. In germline, CDR1 is LGHNA, CDR2 YSLEER. The CDR3 sequence: CASSQDWGYTGELFF. The DNA of the CDR3 is TGCGCCAGCAGCCAAGATTGGGGGTACACCGGGGAGCTGTTTTTT.

This clonotype was detected ten times or more. The V gene is TRBV20-1, the J gene TRBJ2-1; 11 bases fit TRBD2. This CDR3 is built from 15 residues. Germline lookup yields CDR1 DFQATT and CDR2 SNEGSKA (reference sequence). V gave up 1 base and J gave up 5 bases; unmatched junction bases: 4. The CDR3 loop is CSARATSGVHNEQFF. CDR3 nucleotides: TGCAGTGCTAGAGCGACTAGCGGGGTCCACAATGAGCAGTTCTTC.

This clonotype was seen more than once but under ten times. DNA of the CDR3: TGTGCCAGCAGCGACTCCAGGGGGGGTCTTAATGAAAAACTGTTTTTT. Encoded protein: CASSDSRGGLNEKLFF. The chain uses TRBV9 and TRBJ1-4; 7 nucleotides agree with TRBD1. Trimming cost V 3 bases and J 4 bases; bases outside gene matches: 9. The CDR3 extends over 16 amino acids. Germline lookup yields CDR1 SGDLS and CDR2 YYNGEE.

This clonotype appeared a few times. The gene calls are TRBV7-8 and TRBJ1-1; D remains unclear. Germline-derived CDR1 and CDR2 are SGHVS and FQNEAQ. V was pared by 1 base and J by 8 bases, with 11 bases between. The CDR3 extends over 13 amino acids. The CDR3 reads CASSLVGSQEAFF. The CDR3 coding sequence is TGTGCCAGCAGCTTAGTTGGCAGTCAAGAAGCTTTCTTT.

This clonotype was detected many times. This sequence joins TRBV10-3 and TRBJ2-1; 11 bases align to TRBD2. The CDR3 contains 17 residues. Germline V gene data show CDR1 as ENHRY and CDR2 as SYGVKD. The trim removed 0 bases at V and 5 bases at J, leaving 6 bases unmatched. This chain's CDR3 is CAISESTGLAGNNEQFF. CDR3 coding DNA: TGTGCCATCAGTGAGTCGACTGGACTAGCGGGCAACAATGAGCAGTTCTTC.

The CDR3: CASSLPTAEETQYF. CDR3 in DNA: TGTGCCAGCAGCTTACCGACGGCAGAAGAGACCCAGTACTTC. V usage is TRBV7-8 and J usage is TRBJ2-5, with D unresolved. Deletions cut 2 bases from V and 3 bases from J, with 10 bases between. The CDR3 extends over 14 amino acids. The germline V gene encodes CDR1 SGHVS and CDR2 FQNEAQ.

The chain combines TRBV20-1 with TRBJ2-7; 14 bases are shared with TRBD2. Matching the DNA end better, TRBJ2-5 makes the J call doubtful. This CDR3 contains 14 residues. Germline CDR1 reads DFQATT; CDR2 reads SNEGSKA (reference sequence). In nucleotides, the CDR3 is TGCAGTGCTTGGACTAGCGGGAGGCGTGAGACCCAGTACTTC. It codes for CSAWTSGRRETQYF.